Below, one TCR beta chain is given with its context. The sample is drawn from a study of blood T cell repertoires in COVID-19. Background on the study: From the United States, Italy and Spain came samples of acute and convalescent COVID-19. From T cells, B-cell-depleted T cells, or PBMCs came the material, which was cDNA or gDNA.

The germline CDR1 and CDR2 sequences are MNHEY and SMNVEV (reference sequence). This CDR3 is 18 amino acids long. Unmatched junction bases numbered 15, after V lost 3 bases and J lost 5 bases. Study processing details: By means of reference gene primer amplification, nucleated cell counts were estimated. Sequenced by immunoSEQ multiplex PCR; TCRdb stores in-frame clones only, minus some. V, J and clone size are those of that table, while D and trimming were read from the DNA. The sample yields tens of thousands of clones, just under 80% seen once. The V gene is TRBV27, the J gene TRBJ2-7; TRBD2 matches at 11 bases. Sequences were obtained from peripheral blood. The sequence was collected from a human donor in a cohort sampled during active COVID-19. In DNA form, the CDR3 reads TGTGCCAGCAGTTTCCGACCCCAAGGACTAGCGGGTGTAAACGAGCAGTACTTC. It yields the protein CASSFRPQGLAGVNEQYF.